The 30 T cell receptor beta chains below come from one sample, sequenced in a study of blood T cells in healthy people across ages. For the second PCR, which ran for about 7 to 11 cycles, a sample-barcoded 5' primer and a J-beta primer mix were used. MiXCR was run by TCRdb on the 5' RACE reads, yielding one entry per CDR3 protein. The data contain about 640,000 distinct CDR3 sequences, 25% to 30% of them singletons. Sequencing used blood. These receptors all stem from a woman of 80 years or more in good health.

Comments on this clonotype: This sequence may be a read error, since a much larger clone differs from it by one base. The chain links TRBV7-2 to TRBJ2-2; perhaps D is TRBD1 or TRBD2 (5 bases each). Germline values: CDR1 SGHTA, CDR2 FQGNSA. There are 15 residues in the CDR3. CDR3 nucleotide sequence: TGTGCCTGCAGCCGGACTGGGGCAGACACCGGGGAGCTGTTTTTT. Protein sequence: CACSRTGADTGELFF. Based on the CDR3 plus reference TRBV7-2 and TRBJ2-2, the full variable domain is GAGVSQSPSNKVTEKGKDVELRCDPISGHTALYWYRQSLGQGLEFLIYFQGNSAPDKSGLPSDRFSAERTGGSVSTLTIQRTQQEDSAVYLCACSRTGADTGELFFGEGSRLTVL.

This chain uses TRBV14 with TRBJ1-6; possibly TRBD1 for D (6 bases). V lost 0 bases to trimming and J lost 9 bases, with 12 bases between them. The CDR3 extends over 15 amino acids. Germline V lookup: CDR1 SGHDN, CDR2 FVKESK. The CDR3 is CASSQDMDSTSPLHF. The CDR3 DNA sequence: TGTGCCAGCAGCCAAGATATGGACAGTACTTCACCCCTCCACTTT. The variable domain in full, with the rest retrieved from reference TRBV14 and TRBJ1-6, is EAGVTQFPSHSVIEKGQTVTLRCDPISGHDNLYWYRRVMGKEIKFLLHFVKESKQDESGMPNNRFLAERTGGTYSTLKVQPAELEDSGVYFCASSQDMDSTSPLHFGNGTRLTVT.

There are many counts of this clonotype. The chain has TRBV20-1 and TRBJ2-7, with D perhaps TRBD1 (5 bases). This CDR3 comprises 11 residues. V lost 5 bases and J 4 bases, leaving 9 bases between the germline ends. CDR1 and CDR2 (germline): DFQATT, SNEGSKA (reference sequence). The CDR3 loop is CSALGQYEQYF. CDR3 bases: TGCAGTGCTCTGGGGCAGTACGAGCAGTACTTC.

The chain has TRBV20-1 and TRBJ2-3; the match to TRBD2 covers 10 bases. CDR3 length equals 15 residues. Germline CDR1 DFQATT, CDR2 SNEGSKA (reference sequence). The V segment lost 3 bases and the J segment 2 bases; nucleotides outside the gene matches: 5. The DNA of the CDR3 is TGCAGTGCTAGTCACACTAGCGGGAACACAGATACGCAGTATTTT. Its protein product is CSASHTSGNTDTQYF.

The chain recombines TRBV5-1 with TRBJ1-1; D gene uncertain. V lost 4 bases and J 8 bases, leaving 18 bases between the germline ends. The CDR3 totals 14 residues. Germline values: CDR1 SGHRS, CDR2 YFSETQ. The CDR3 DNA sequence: TGCGCCAGCAGCCCAATTGCCCAGGCAGAAGAAGCTTTCTTT. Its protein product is CASSPIAQAEEAFF.

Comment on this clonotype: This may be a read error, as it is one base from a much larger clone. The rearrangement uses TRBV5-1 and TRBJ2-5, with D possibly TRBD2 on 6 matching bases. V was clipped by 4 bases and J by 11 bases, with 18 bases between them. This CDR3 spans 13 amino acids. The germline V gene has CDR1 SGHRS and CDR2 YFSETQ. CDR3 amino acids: CASSLGSPNEQYF. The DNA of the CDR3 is TGCGCCAGCAGCCTCGGGAGCCCCAATGAGCAGTACTTC.

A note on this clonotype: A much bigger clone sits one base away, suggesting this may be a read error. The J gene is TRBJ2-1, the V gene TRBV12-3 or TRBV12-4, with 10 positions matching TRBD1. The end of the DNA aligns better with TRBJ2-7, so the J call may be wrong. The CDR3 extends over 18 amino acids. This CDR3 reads CANSWGQGIGSSYNEQYF. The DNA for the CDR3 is TGTGCCAACAGCTGGGGACAGGGGATAGGGTCTTCCTACAATGAGCAGTACTTC.

CDR3 amino acids: CASSLLGRANNEQFF. Here the CDR3 DNA reads TGCGCCAGCAGCTTGCTGGGCAGGGCGAACAATGAGCAGTTCTTC. This chain joins TRBV5-1 and TRBJ2-1; perhaps TRBD1 as D (5 bases). CDR1 is SGHRS and CDR2 is YFSETQ in the germline V gene. Trimming took off 1 base at V and 5 bases at J, with 13 bases between the two ends. CDR3 length: 15 residues.

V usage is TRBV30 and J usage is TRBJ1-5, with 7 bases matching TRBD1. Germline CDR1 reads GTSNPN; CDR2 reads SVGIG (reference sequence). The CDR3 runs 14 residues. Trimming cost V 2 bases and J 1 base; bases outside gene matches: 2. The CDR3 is CAWSRDRSNQPQHF. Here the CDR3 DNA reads TGTGCCTGGAGTCGGGACAGAAGCAATCAGCCCCAGCATTTT.

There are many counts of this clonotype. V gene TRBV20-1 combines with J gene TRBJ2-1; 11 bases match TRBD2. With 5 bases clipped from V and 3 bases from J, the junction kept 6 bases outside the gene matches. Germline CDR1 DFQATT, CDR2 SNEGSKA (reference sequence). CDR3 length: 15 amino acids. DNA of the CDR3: TGCAGTGCTCCGAGGACTAGCGGGTACTACAATGAGCAGTTCTTC. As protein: CSAPRTSGYYNEQFF.

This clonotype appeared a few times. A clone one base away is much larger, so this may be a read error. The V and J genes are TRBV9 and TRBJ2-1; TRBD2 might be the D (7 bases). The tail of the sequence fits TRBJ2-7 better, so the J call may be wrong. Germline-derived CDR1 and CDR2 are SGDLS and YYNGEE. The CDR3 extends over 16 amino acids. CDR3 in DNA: TGTGCCAGCAGCGTAGGGGACGGGGGGCCATACAATGAGCAGTACTTC. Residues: CASSVGDGGPYNEQYF.

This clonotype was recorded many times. The CDR3 sequence is CASSLDRQGRSLRSGQPQHF. In nucleotides, the CDR3 is TGTGCCAGCAGCTTAGATCGGCAGGGGCGATCACTTAGATCGGGTCAGCCCCAGCATTTT. The V call is TRBV7-6, the J call TRBJ1-5, with a tentative D call TRBD1 (6 bases). V was pared by 1 base and J by 6 bases, with 28 bases between. The germline gives CDR1 SGHVS, CDR2 FNYEAQ. This CDR3 spans 20 amino acids.

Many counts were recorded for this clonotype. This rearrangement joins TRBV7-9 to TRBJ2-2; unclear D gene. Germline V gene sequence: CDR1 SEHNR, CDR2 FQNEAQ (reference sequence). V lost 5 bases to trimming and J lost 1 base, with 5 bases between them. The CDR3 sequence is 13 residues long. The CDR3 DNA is TGTGCCAGCAGCGTACTGAACACCGGGGAGCTGTTTTTT. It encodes CASSVLNTGELFF.

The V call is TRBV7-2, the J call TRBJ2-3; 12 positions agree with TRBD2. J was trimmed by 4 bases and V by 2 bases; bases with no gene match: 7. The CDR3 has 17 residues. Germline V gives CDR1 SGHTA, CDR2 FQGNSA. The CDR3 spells CASSLIGLAGLADTQYF. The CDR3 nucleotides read TGTGCCAGCAGCTTAATCGGACTAGCGGGACTCGCAGATACGCAGTATTTT.

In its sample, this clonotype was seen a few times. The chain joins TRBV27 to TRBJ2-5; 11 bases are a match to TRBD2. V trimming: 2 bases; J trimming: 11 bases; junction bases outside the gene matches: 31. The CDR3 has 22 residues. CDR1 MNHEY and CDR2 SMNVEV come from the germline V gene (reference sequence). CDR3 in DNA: TGTGCCAGCAGTTTACTCAAATCCGCTCCGGGACTAGCGGAGGTTTCCTACAATGAGCAGTACTTC. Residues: CASSLLKSAPGLAEVSYNEQYF.

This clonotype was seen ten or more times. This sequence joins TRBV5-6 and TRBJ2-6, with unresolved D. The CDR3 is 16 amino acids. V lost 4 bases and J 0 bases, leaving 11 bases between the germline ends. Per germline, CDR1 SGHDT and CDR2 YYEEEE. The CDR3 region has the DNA TGTGCCAGCAGCCCGCCCATCAGCTCTGGGGCCAACGTCCTGACTTTC. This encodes CASSPPISSGANVLTF.

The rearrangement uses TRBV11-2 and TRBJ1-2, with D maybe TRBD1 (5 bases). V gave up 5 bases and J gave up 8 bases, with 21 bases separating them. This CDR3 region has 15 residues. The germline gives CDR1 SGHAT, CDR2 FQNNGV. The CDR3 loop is CASSVGRGGSEGYTF. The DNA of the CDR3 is TGTGCCAGCAGCGTGGGCCGGGGCGGCAGCGAGGGCTACACCTTC.

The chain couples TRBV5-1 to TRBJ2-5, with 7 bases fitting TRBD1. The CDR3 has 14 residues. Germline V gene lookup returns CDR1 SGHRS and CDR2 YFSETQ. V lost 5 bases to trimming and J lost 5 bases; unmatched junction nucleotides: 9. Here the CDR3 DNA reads TGCGCCAGCAGAGGCTCACAGGGGTTTGAGACCCAGTACTTC. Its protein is CASRGSQGFETQYF.

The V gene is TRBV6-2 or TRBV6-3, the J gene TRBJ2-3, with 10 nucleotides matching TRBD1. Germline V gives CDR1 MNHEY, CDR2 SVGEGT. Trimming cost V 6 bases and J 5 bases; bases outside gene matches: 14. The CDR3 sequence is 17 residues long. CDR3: CASSRPTGGAFRDTQYF. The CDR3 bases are TGTGCCAGCAGCCGTCCGACAGGGGGCGCGTTCAGAGATACGCAGTATTTT.

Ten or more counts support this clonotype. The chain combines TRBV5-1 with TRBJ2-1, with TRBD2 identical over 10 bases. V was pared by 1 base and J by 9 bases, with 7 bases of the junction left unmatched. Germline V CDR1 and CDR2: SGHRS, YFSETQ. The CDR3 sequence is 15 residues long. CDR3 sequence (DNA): TGCGCCAGCAGCTTGTGGACTAGCGGTCTAGGTGAGCAGTTCTTC. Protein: CASSLWTSGLGEQFF. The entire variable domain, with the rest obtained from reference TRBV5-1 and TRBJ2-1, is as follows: KAGVTQTPRYLIKTRGQQVTLSCSPISGHRSVSWYQQTPGQGLQFLFEYFSETQRNKGNFPGRFSGRQFSNSRSEMNVSTLELGDSALYLCASSLWTSGLGEQFFGPGTRLTVL.

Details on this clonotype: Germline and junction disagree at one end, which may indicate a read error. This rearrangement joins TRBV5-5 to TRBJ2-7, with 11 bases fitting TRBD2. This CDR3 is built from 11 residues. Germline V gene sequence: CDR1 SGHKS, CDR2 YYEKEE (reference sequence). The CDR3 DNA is TGTGCCAGCAGCATACCGGGACTAGCGGACTTC. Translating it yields CASSIPGLADF.

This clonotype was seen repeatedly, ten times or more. The CDR3 nucleotides are TGTGCGATGGGGACTAGCCCCGACGAGCAGTACTTC. It is translated as CAMGTSPDEQYF. The V call is TRBV6-6, the J call TRBJ2-7; 9 bases are shared with TRBD2. CDR3 size: 12 residues. Germline CDR1 and CDR2: MNHNY and SVGAGI (reference sequence).

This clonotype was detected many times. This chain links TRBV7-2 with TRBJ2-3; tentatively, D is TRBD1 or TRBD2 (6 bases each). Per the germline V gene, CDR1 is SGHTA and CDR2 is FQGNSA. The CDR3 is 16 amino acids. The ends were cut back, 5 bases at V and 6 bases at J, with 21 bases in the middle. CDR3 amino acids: CASSQGWGASSDTQYF. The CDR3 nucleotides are TGTGCCAGCAGCCAGGGTTGGGGGGCATCGTCGGATACGCAGTATTTT.

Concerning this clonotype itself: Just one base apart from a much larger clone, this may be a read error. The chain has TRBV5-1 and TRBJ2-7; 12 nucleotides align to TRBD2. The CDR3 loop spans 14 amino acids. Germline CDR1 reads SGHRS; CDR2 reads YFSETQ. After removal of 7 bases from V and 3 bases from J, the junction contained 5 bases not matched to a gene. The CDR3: CASCRTSGNYEQYF. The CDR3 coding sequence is TGCGCCAGCTGCCGGACTAGCGGGAACTACGAGCAGTACTTC. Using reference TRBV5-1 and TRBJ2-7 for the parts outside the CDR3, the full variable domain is KAGVTQTPRYLIKTRGQQVTLSCSPISGHRSVSWYQQTPGQGLQFLFEYFSETQRNKGNFPGRFSGRQFSNSRSEMNVSTLELGDSALYLCASCRTSGNYEQYFGPGTRLTVT.

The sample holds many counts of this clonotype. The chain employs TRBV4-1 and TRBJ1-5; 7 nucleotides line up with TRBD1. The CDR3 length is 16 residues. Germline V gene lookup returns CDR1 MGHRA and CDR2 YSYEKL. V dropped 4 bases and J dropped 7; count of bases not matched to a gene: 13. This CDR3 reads CASSPIAPTGFQPQHF. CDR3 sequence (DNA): TGCGCCAGCAGCCCAATTGCCCCGACAGGGTTCCAGCCCCAGCATTTT.

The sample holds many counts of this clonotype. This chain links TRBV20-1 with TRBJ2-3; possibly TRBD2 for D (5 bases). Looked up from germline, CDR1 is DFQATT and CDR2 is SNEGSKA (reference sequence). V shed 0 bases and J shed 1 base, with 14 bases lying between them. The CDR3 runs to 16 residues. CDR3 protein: CSARDPSGKRTDTQYF. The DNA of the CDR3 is TGCAGTGCTAGAGATCCGAGCGGAAAGCGCACAGATACGCAGTATTTT.

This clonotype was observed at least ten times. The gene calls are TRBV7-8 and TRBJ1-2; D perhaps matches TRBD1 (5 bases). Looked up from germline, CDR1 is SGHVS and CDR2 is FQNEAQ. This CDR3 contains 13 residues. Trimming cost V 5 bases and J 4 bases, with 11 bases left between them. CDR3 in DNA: TGTGCCAGCAGCCCCCGGGGCGTCTATGGCTACACCTTC. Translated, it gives CASSPRGVYGYTF.

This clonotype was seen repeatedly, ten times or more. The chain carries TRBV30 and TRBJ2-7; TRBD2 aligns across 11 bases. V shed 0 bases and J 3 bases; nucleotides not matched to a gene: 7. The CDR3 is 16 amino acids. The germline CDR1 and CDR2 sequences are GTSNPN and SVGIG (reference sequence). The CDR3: CAWSVGLAGLGYEQYF. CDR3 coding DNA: TGTGCCTGGAGTGTCGGACTAGCGGGCTTAGGCTACGAGCAGTACTTC.

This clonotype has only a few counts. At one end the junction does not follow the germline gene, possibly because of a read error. The CDR3 is CSANRGLNTEAFF. The CDR3 nucleotides are TGTAGTGCTAACAGGGGGTTGAACACTGAAGCTTTCTTT. This chain joins TRBV20-1 and TRBJ1-1; 8 bases map to TRBD1. CDR1 is DFQATT and CDR2 is SNEGSKA in the germline V gene (reference sequence). This CDR3 comprises 13 residues.

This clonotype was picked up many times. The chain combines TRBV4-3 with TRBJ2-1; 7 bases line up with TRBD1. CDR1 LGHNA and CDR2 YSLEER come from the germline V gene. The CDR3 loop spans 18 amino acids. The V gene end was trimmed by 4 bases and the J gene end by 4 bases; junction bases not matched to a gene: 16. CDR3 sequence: CASSPDLWDSPKYNEQFF. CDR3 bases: TGCGCCAGCAGCCCAGATCTCTGGGACAGCCCTAAATACAATGAGCAGTTCTTC.